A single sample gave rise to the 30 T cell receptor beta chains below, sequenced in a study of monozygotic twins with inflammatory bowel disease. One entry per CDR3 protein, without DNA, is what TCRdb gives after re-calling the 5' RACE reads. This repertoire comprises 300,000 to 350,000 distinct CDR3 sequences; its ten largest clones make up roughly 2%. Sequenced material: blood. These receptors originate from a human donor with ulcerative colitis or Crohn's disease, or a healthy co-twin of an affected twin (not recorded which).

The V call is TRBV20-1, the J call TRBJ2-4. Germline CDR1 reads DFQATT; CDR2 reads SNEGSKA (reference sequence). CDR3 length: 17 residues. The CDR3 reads CSAREKNWVTAKNIQYF.

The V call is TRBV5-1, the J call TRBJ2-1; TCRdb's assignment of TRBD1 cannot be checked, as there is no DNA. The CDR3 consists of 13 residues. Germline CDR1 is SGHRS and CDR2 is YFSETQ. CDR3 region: CASSLGQGSEQFF.

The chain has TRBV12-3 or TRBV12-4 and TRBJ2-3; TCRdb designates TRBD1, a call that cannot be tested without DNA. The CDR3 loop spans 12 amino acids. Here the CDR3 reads CASSPWGDTQYF.

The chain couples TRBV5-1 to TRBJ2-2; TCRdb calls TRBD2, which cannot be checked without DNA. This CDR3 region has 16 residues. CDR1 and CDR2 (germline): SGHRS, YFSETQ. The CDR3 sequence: CASSSGLAGNTGELFF.

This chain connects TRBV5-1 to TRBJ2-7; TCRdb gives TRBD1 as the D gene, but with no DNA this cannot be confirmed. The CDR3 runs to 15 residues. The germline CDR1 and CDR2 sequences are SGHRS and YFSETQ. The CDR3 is CASSLVGTGSYEQYF.

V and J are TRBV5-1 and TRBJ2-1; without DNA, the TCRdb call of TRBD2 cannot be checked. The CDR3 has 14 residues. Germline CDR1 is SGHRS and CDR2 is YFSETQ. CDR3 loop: CASSLDTGGYEQFF. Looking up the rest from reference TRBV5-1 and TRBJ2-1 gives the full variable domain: KAGVTQTPRYLIKTRGQQVTLSCSPISGHRSVSWYQQTPGQGLQFLFEYFSETQRNKGNFPGRFSGRQFSNSRSEMNVSTLELGDSALYLCASSLDTGGYEQFFGPGTRLTVL.

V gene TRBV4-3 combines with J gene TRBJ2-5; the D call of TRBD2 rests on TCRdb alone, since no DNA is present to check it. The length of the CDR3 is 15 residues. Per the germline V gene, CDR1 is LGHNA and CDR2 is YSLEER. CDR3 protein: CASSQGSGTMETQYF.

The CDR3 region is CASSATGTGDTQYF. The gene calls are TRBV5-1 and TRBJ2-3; there is no DNA to check the TCRdb D call of TRBD1. The CDR3 runs 14 residues. The germline V gene has CDR1 SGHRS and CDR2 YFSETQ.

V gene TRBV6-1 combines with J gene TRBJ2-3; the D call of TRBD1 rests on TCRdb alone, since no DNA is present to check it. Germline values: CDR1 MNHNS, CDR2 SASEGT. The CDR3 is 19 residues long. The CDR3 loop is CASSERGNRAGVSTDTQYF.

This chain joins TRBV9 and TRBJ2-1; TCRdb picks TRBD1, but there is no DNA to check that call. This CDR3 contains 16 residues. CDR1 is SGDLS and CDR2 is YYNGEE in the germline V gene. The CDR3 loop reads CASSVDTGQGANEQFF.

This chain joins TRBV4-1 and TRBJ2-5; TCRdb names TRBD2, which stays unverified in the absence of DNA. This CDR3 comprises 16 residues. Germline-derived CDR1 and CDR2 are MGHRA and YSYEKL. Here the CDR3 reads CASSPPGLAGQETQYF.

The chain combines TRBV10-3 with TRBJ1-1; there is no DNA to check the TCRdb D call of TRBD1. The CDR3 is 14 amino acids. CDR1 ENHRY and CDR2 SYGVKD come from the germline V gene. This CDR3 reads CAITGTDGNTEAFF.

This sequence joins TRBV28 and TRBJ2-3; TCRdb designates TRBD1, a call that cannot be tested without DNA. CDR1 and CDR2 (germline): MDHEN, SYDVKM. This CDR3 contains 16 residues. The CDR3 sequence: CASSPRTGERTDTQYF.

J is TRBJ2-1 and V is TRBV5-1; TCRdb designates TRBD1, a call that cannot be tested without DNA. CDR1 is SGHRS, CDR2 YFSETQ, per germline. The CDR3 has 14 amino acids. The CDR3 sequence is CASRPGSIGNEQFF.

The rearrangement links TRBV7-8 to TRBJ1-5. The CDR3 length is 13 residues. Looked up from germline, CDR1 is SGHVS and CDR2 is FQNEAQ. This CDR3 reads CASSLDGSQPQHF.

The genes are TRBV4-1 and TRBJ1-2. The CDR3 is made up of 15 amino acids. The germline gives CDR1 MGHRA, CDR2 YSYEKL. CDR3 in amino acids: CASSQLFSSIYGYTF.

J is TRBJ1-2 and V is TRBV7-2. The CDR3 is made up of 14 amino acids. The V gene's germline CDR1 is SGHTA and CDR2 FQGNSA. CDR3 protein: CASSFSSEGYGYTF.

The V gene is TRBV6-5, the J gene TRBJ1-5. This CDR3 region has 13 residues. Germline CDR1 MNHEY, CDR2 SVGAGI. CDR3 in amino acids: CASRGRLGQPQHF.

Here the CDR3 reads CASSVTNTEAFF. The rearrangement uses TRBV28 and TRBJ1-1. Germline CDR1 is MDHEN and CDR2 is SYDVKM. CDR3 length equals 12 residues.

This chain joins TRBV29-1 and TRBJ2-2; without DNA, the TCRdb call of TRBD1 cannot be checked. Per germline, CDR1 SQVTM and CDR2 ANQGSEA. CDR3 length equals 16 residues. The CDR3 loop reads CSVSPPGQINTGELFF.

The CDR3 sequence is CASSQGWQSYEQYF. V is TRBV3-1 and J is TRBJ2-7. The germline V gene has CDR1 LGHDT and CDR2 YNNKEL (reference sequence). The CDR3 sequence is 14 residues long.

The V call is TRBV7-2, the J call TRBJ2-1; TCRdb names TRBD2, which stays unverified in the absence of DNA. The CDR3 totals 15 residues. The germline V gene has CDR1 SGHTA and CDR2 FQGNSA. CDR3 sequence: CASRWTSGPYNEQFF.

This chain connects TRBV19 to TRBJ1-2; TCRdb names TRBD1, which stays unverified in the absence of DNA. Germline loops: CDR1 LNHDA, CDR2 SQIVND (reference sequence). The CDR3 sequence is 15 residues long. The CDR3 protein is CASSLRDPGGGGYTF. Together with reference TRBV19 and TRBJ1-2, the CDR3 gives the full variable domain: DGGITQSPKYLFRKEGQNVTLSCEQNLNHDAMYWYRQDPGQGLRLIYYSQIVNDFQKGDIAEGYSVSREKKESFPLTVTSAQKNPTAFYLCASSLRDPGGGGYTFGSGTRLTVV.

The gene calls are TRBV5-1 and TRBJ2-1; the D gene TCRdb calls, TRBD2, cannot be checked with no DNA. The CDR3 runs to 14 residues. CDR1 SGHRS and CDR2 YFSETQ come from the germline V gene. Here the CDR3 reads CASSLGLEGNEQFF.

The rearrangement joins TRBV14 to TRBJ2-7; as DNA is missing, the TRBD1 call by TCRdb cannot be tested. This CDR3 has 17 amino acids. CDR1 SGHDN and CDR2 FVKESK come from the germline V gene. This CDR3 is CASSPRGGILRSYEQYF.

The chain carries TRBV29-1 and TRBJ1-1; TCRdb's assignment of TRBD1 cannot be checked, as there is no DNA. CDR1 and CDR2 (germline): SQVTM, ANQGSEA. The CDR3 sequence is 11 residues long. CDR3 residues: CSVPGNTEAFF.

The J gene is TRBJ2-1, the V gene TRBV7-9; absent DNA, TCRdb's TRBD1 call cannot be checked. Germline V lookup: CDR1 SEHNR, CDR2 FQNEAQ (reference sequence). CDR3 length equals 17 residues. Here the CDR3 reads CASRGPRGDHRFDEQFF.

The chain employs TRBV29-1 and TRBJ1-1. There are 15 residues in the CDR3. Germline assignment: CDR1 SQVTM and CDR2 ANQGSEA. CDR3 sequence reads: CSVEDLTKKALGAFF.

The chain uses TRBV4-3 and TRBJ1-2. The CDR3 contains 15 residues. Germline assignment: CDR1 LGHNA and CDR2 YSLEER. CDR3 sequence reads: CASSLGGVVTSGYTF.

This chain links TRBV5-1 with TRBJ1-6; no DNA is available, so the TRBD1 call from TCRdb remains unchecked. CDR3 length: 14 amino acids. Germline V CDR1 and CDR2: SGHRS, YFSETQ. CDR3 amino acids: CASSVGQGNSPLHF.